This passage covers 26 T cell receptor beta chains from one sample sequenced in a study of CD8 T cells in ankylosing spondylitis. Via MiXCR, TCRdb re-called the 5' RACE reads, giving one row per CDR3 protein. Among more than 250,000 distinct CDR3 sequences listed, 11% were seen once. The sequencing sample was made of blood, either unsorted or a sorted T cell fraction (not recorded which). Every receptor here comes from a female donor with ankylosing spondylitis or in good health (not recorded which).

This chain connects TRBV5-1 to TRBJ2-2, with TRBD1 matching over 7 bases. Germline loops: CDR1 SGHRS, CDR2 YFSETQ. V lost 5 bases and J lost 6; bases outside the gene matches: 4. The CDR3 spans 13 residues. The CDR3 DNA reads TGCGCCAGCAGAGACAGGGAATCCGGGGAGCTGTTTTTT. It codes for CASRDRESGELFF.

This clonotype was seen repeatedly, ten times or more. V is TRBV5-1 and J is TRBJ2-7; D gene uncertain. This CDR3 comprises 15 residues. V dropped 0 bases and J dropped 0 bases, with 10 bases sitting between them. Germline CDR1 reads SGHRS; CDR2 reads YFSETQ. The CDR3 here is CASSLEFVSSYEQYF. The CDR3 coding sequence is TGCGCCAGCAGCTTGGAATTTGTTAGCTCCTACGAGCAGTACTTC.

This clonotype was observed a handful of times. The genes are TRBV6-5 and TRBJ2-1, with D possibly TRBD2 on 5 matching bases. This CDR3 has 14 residues. Trimming stripped 7 bases from V and 5 bases from J, with 15 bases between. Germline V gene data show CDR1 as MNHEY and CDR2 as SVGAGI. The CDR3, as DNA: TGTGCCAGCACTTTGAGACGGCGGGACAATGAGCAGTTCTTC. This gives the protein CASTLRRRDNEQFF.

Only one count was recorded for this clonotype. This sequence joins TRBV24-1 and TRBJ2-3; TRBD2 matches at 11 bases. The germline V gene encodes CDR1 KGHDR and CDR2 SFDVKD. Trimming at V came to 9 bases and at J to 9 bases, leaving 13 bases not matched to a gene. This CDR3 region has 15 residues. The CDR3 region is CATGMSSGRSITQYF. In DNA, the CDR3 is TGTGCCACCGGAATGTCTAGCGGGAGGAGTATCACGCAGTATTTT.

This clonotype was seen ten or more times. The gene calls are TRBV29-1 and TRBJ2-1, with D maybe TRBD1 (6 bases). CDR1 is SQVTM, CDR2 ANQGSEA, per germline. The V end was cut by 2 bases, the J end by 2 bases, with 16 bases between. This CDR3 is built from 16 residues. For the CDR3, the DNA is TGCAGCGTTGAACCCCTCCGGACAGCCGCCTACAATGAGCAGTTCTTC. This gives the protein CSVEPLRTAAYNEQFF.

This clonotype showed up many times. The CDR3 is CASSPRTTKAFF. The CDR3 DNA reads TGTGCCAGCAGCCCCCGGACGACTAAAGCTTTCTTT. V gene TRBV7-8 combines with J gene TRBJ1-1, with no clear D. V was cut by 5 bases and J by 9 bases, with 13 bases left in between. The CDR3 totals 12 residues. The germline CDR1 and CDR2 sequences are SGHVS and FQNEAQ.

This clonotype was seen repeatedly, ten times or more. The V call is TRBV7-2, the J call TRBJ1-1; TRBD1 agrees at 7 bases. Germline CDR1 SGHTA, CDR2 FQGNSA. The V gene end was trimmed by 5 bases and the J gene end by 1 base; junction bases not matched to a gene: 7. The CDR3 consists of 15 residues. The CDR3 spells CASSANRGSNTEAFF. In DNA form, the CDR3 reads TGTGCCAGCAGCGCCAACAGGGGATCGAACACTGAAGCTTTCTTT.

This clonotype was detected many times. This chain links TRBV20-1 with TRBJ2-1; no firm D call. Trimming took 4 bases from V and 8 from J, leaving 6 bases between them. The CDR3 length is 10 residues. Germline values: CDR1 DFQATT, CDR2 SNEGSKA (reference sequence). CDR3 coding DNA: TGCAGTGCTATAAGCTATGAGCAGTTCTTC. This translates into CSAISYEQFF.

This clonotype was recorded at least ten times. This rearrangement joins TRBV7-2 to TRBJ1-1; 11 positions match TRBD1. The germline V gene encodes CDR1 SGHTA and CDR2 FQGNSA. V gave up 0 bases and J gave up 1 base; unmatched junction bases: 1. This CDR3 is built from 16 residues. The CDR3 region has the DNA TGTGCCAGCAGCTTAGCTGGGACAGGGGGGAACACTGAAGCTTTCTTT. Its protein is CASSLAGTGGNTEAFF.

This clonotype was counted a few times. V gene TRBV5-1 combines with J gene TRBJ2-1; 8 nucleotides agree with TRBD2. Germline CDR1 SGHRS, CDR2 YFSETQ. Unmatched junction bases numbered 6, after V lost 4 bases and J lost 3 bases. This CDR3 has 15 residues. This CDR3 is CASSERAGGYNEQFF. DNA of the CDR3: TGCGCCAGCAGCGAAAGGGCGGGGGGCTACAATGAGCAGTTCTTC.

This clonotype was found a few times. V is TRBV7-3 and J is TRBJ2-1; TRBD2 matches 14 bases. The germline V gene has CDR1 SGHTA and CDR2 FQGTGA. The CDR3 loop spans 15 amino acids. Trimming took 3 bases from V and 10 from J; bases not matched to a gene: 5. CDR3 amino acids: CASSLTSGGAQEQFF. The CDR3 coding sequence is TGTGCCAGCAGCTTGACTAGCGGGGGGGCGCAAGAGCAGTTCTTC.

This clonotype was counted ten times or more. This chain links TRBV5-1 with TRBJ1-5; unclear D gene. Germline CDR1 and CDR2: SGHRS and YFSETQ. V was clipped by 0 bases and J by 5 bases, with 12 bases between them. The CDR3 covers 15 residues. This CDR3 is CASSLGGSPHQPQHF. The CDR3 region has the DNA TGCGCCAGCAGCTTGGGGGGAAGTCCCCATCAGCCCCAGCATTTT.

This clonotype was recorded many times. The rearrangement uses TRBV15 and TRBJ2-3, with a tentative D call TRBD2 (5 bases). This CDR3 spans 15 amino acids. The germline V gene encodes CDR1 LNHNV and CDR2 YYDKDF (reference sequence). The germline V and J ends were trimmed by 5 bases and 1 base, with 13 bases remaining between them. CDR3 DNA: TGTGCCACCAGCGCGGGTATGCCTGGCACAGATACGCAGTATTTT. This sequence encodes CATSAGMPGTDTQYF. The variable domain in full, with the rest retrieved from reference TRBV15 and TRBJ2-3, is DAMVIQNPRYQVTQFGKPVTLSCSQTLNHNVMYWYQQKSSQAPKLLFHYYDKDFNNEADTPDNFQSRRPNTSFCFLDIRSPGLGDTAMYLCATSAGMPGTDTQYFGPGTRLTVL.

This clonotype was seen only a few times. A junction end diverges from the germline sequence, so it may reflect a read error. The chain recombines TRBV7-7 with TRBJ2-3; 7 bases are a match to TRBD2. Looked up from germline, CDR1 is SSHAT and CDR2 is FNYEAQ (reference sequence). This CDR3 is 15 amino acids long. The CDR3 spells CASSLEGGFGDTQYF. The DNA of the CDR3 is TGTGCTAGCAGCTTAGAGGGAGGGTTCGGAGATACGCAGTATTTT.

Note on this clonotype: A much larger clone is a single base away; this may be a read error. The chain carries TRBV4-3 and TRBJ2-3, with D hard to call. The CDR3 is 14 residues long. Germline assignment: CDR1 LGHNA and CDR2 YSLEER. CDR3 sequence: CASNQEPSTDTQYF. The CDR3 DNA is TGCGCCAGCAACCAAGAGCCCAGCACAGATACGCAGTATTTT.

In its sample, this clonotype was seen a few times. The V and J genes are TRBV11-2 and TRBJ2-3; the D is unclear. The V end lost 4 bases, the J end lost 4 bases, and 15 bases lay between the germline ends. The length of the CDR3 is 15 residues. Germline CDR1 and CDR2: SGHAT and FQNNGV. In DNA, the CDR3 is TGTGCCAGCAGCTACGCGCCGGGCCCCGCAGATACGCAGTATTTT. It yields the protein CASSYAPGPADTQYF.

This clonotype was picked up many times. This chain uses TRBV10-3 with TRBJ2-5, with TRBD1 matching over 9 bases. Trimming cost V 7 bases and J 5 bases; bases outside gene matches: 5. CDR1 and CDR2 from the germline V gene are ENHRY and SYGVKD. This CDR3 contains 13 residues. The chain's CDR3 is CAIKGQGDETQYF. The DNA of the CDR3 is TGTGCCATCAAGGGACAGGGCGATGAGACCCAGTACTTC.

This clonotype was observed at least ten times. The chain carries TRBV5-5 and TRBJ2-7; possibly TRBD1 or TRBD2 for D (5 bases each). V lost 2 bases and J lost 3, with 18 bases in between. Per the germline V gene, CDR1 is SGHKS and CDR2 is YYEKEE (reference sequence). The CDR3 consists of 16 residues. This chain's CDR3 is CASSLLVPGPNYEQYF. The DNA for the CDR3 is TGTGCCAGCAGCTTACTAGTTCCGGGACCGAACTACGAGCAGTACTTC.

This clonotype was seen a handful of times. The chain joins TRBV20-1 to TRBJ2-2; 8 bases align to TRBD2. Per the germline V gene, CDR1 is DFQATT and CDR2 is SNEGSKA (reference sequence). The V and J ends lost 2 bases and 8 bases, in that order; junction bases with no gene match: 10. CDR3 length: 15 amino acids. CDR3 region: CSARLQREWFGELFF. The CDR3 DNA reads TGCAGTGCTAGATTGCAGCGGGAGTGGTTTGGGGAGCTGTTTTTT.

The chain employs TRBV4-2 and TRBJ2-3, with unresolved D. The CDR3 has 14 amino acids. Germline V CDR1 and CDR2: LGHNA, YNFKEQ. The V end was cut by 1 base, the J end by 6 bases, with 11 bases between. The CDR3 here is CASSQGADLDTQYF. The CDR3 DNA is TGTGCCAGCAGCCAAGGGGCTGACTTGGATACGCAGTATTTT.

This clonotype was seen many times. The chain is built from TRBV9 and TRBJ1-1; D remains ambiguous. Germline loops: CDR1 SGDLS, CDR2 YYNGEE. The CDR3 is made up of 16 amino acids. V shed 0 bases and J shed 3 bases, with 15 bases lying between them. This CDR3 reads CASSVVAPPRDTEAFF. In DNA, the CDR3 is TGTGCCAGCAGCGTAGTGGCCCCCCCCCGAGACACTGAAGCTTTCTTT.

This clonotype was found many times. The chain is built from TRBV5-6 and TRBJ1-1; D uncertain. Germline V lookup: CDR1 SGHDT, CDR2 YYEEEE. The CDR3 extends over 15 amino acids. Trimming left V 4 bases short and J 4 bases short, with 17 bases between. The CDR3 region is CASSPRTIFSTEAFF. CDR3 nucleotide sequence: TGTGCCAGCAGCCCCCGGACCATATTCTCCACTGAAGCTTTCTTT.

The chain carries TRBV2 and TRBJ1-2; the match to TRBD1 covers 9 bases. The junction had 7 bases not matched to a gene; V was cut back by 8 bases and J by 3 bases. The CDR3 totals 14 residues. Germline-derived CDR1 and CDR2 are SNHLY and FYNNEI. The CDR3 sequence is CASAGTGRDYGYTF. The CDR3 region has the DNA TGTGCCAGCGCTGGGACAGGGCGGGACTATGGCTACACCTTC.

CDR3 loop: CASSLPPGQGASYEQYF. CDR3 nucleotides: TGTGCCAGCAGCTTACCCCCGGGACAGGGGGCTTCTTACGAGCAGTACTTC. This rearrangement joins TRBV7-2 to TRBJ2-7; 12 nucleotides match TRBD1. The CDR3 is made up of 17 amino acids. Germline-derived CDR1 and CDR2 are SGHTA and FQGNSA. V trimming: 2 bases; J trimming: 4 bases; junction bases outside the gene matches: 9. Complete variable domain (other parts from reference TRBV7-2 and TRBJ2-7): GAGVSQSPSNKVTEKGKDVELRCDPISGHTALYWYRQSLGQGLEFLIYFQGNSAPDKSGLPSDRFSAERTGGSVSTLTIQRTQQEDSAVYLCASSLPPGQGASYEQYFGPGTRLTVT.

This clonotype was seen repeatedly, ten times or more. V usage is TRBV3-1 and J usage is TRBJ2-3; perhaps TRBD1 as D (6 bases). V was pared by 8 bases and J by 4 bases, with 10 bases between. This CDR3 is 12 amino acids long. The germline CDR1 and CDR2 sequences are LGHDT and YNNKEL (reference sequence). In DNA form, the CDR3 reads TGTGCCAGCCAAGGGGGATCAGATACGCAGTATTTT. This gives the protein CASQGGSDTQYF.

This clonotype was detected ten times or more. This chain uses TRBV5-1 with TRBJ2-1; TRBD2 matches at 9 bases. Trimming cost V 2 bases and J 8 bases; bases outside gene matches: 14. The germline CDR1 and CDR2 sequences are SGHRS and YFSETQ. The CDR3 extends over 17 amino acids. The CDR3 nucleotides are TGCGCCAGCAGCTTCCCGTTCGGCGGGAGGGCCGAGGATGAGCAGTTCTTC. This translates into CASSFPFGGRAEDEQFF.